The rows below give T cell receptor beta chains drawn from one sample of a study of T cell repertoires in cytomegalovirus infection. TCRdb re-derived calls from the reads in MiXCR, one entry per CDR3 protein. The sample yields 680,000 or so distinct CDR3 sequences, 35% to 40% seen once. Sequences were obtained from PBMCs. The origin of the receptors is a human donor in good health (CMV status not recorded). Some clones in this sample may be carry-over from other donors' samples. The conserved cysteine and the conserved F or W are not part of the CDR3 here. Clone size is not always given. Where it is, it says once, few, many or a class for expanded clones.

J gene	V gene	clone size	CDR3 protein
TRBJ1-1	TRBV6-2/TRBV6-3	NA	ASSYPGQGASEAF
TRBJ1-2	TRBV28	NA	ASSLADRGYGYT
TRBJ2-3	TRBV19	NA	ASSILRGPTDTQY
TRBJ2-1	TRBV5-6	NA	ASSRGQGNHEQF
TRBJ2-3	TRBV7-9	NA	AGSRDRGSTDTQY
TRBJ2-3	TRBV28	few	ASSSLSQGIVSDTQY
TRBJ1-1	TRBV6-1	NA	ASSDWLGGTEAF
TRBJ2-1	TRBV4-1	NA	ASSHTSGYNEQF
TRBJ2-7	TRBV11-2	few	ASSLDARDYEQY
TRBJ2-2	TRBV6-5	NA	ASSLGTNPTGELF
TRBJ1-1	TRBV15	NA	ATSSGGTVNTEAF
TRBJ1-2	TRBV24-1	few	ATSPSGSVVAGYT
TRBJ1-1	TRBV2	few	ASSAHWYEAF
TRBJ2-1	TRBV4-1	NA	ASSQEEGSPSNEQF
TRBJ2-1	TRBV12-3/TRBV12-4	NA	ASSLSGLAYDEQF
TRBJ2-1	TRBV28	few	ASIPDRGTLYNEQF
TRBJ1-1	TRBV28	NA	ASRYRRDTEAF
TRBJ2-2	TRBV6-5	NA	ASSYGLAGGHTGELF
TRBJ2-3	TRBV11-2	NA	ASSSIQSVFRTGPHTQY
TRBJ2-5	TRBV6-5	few	ASFRAGEETQY
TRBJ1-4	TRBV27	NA	ASGTPTGRNLKLF
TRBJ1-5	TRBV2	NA	ASAGTGYLQPQH
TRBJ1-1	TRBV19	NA	ASSISLNTEAF
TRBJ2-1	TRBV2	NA	ASSDQGVGLAGGNEQF
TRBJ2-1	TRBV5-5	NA	ASSTGTSGRSPNEQF
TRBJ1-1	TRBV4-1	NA	ASSQETGSNTEAF
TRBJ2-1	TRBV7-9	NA	ASSWDRGRRNEQF
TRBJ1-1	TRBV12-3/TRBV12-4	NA	ASSLGAASNTEAF
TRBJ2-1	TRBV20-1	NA	SARLNEQF
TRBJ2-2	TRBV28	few	ASRGRDRAEELF
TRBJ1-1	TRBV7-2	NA	ASSLKARTGPVEAF
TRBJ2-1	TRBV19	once	ASSSGRVGNEKF
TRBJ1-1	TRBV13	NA	ASSRDRAVEAF
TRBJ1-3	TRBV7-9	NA	ASSLVSPGNTIY
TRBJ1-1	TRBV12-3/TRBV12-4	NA	ASSSRNLFLFTEAF
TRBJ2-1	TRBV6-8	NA	ASSVRVGVGDEQF
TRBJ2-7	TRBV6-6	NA	ASSYLAGGYEQY
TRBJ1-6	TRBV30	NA	AWSPGRLGVSSYNSPLH
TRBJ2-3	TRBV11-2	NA	AWGGPVSTDTQY
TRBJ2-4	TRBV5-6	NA	ASSTVGIAKNIQY
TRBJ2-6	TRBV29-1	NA	SVHRAGANVLT
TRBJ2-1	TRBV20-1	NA	SARDKRSSYNEQF
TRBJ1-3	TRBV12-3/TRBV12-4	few	ASSFRDSSGNTIY
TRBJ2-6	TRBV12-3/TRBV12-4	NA	ASSLARVITSGANVLT
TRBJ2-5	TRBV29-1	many	SVVFISGGQTQY
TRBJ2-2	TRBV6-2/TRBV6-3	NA	ASSPERPTGELF
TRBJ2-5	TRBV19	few	ASSPRGRQETQY
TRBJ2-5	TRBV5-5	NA	ASSITEGQTQY
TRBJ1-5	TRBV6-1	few	ASSEAGGASNQPQH
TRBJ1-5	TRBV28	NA	ASSLLSVNQPQH
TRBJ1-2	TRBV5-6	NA	ASSFPGQDNYGYT
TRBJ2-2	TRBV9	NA	ASSVGAGMSTGELF